A single T cell receptor (beta chain) is shown here with its context. Per the germline V gene, CDR1 is SNHLY and CDR2 is FYNNEI. The CDR3 loop spans 17 amino acids. V lost 2 bases and J lost 5; bases outside the gene matches: 14. This entry is derived from a study of blood T cell repertoires in COVID-19. Study context: T cells, B-cell-depleted T cells, or PBMCs provided the cDNA or gDNA that served as material.

Original analysis: Reference gene primer amplification yielded estimated nucleated cell counts. Clones were sequenced by immunoSEQ multiplex PCR, and TCRdb holds only the in-frame ones, with some missing. The D gene and trimming were derived from the DNA, and the V and J assignments and clone size from that table. The sample yields 380,000 or so clones, more than 70% seen once. The TCR was taken from a man aged 40-55 years with acute or convalescent COVID-19. The chain is built from TRBV2 and TRBJ2-7, with 8 bases that match TRBD1. Sample: peripheral blood. The CDR3 spells CASSEIGVRGTGHEQYF. DNA of the CDR3: TGTGCCAGCAGTGAAATAGGCGTCAGGGGGACAGGACACGAGCAGTACTTC.